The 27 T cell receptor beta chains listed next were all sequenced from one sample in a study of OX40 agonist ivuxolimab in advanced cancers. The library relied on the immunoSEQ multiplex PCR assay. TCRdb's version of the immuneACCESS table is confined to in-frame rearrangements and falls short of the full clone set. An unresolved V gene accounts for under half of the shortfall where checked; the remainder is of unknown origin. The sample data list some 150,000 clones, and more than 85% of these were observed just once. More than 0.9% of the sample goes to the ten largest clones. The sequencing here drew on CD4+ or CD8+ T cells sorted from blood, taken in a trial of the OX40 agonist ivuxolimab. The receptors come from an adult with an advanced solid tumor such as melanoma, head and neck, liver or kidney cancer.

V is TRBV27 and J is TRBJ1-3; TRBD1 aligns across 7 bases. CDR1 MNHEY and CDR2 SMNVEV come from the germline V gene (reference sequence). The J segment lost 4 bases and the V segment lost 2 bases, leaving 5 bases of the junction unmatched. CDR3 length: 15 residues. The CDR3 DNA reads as TGTGCCAGCAGTTTAGAGGGGGCAGCCGGAAACACCATATATTTT. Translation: CASSLEGAAGNTIYF.

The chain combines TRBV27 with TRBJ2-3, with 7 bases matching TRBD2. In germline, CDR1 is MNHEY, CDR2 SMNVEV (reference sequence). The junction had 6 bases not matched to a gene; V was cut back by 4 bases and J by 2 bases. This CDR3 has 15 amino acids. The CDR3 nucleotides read TGTGCCAGCAGTTATCGCGGGAGCATCACAGATACGCAGTATTTT. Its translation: CASSYRGSITDTQYF.

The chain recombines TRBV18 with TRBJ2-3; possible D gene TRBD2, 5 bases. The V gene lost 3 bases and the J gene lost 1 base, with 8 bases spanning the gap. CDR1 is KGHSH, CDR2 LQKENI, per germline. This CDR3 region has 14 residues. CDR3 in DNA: TGTGCCAGCTCACCGGGAGACCGCACAGATACGCAGTATTTT. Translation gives CASSPGDRTDTQYF.

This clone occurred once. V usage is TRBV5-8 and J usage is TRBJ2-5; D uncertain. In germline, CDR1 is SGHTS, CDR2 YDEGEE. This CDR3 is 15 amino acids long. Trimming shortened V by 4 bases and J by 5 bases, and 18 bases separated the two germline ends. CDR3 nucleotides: TGTGCCAGCAGCCACCGCTCCTTCGGTGGGGAGACCCAGTACTTC. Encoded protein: CASSHRSFGGETQYF.

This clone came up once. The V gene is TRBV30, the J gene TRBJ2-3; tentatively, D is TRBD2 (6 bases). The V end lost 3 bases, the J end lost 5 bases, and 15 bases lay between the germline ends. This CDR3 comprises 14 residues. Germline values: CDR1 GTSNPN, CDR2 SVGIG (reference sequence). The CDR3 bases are TGTGCCTGGAGGCCTCCCGGCGGGGAAGATACGCAGTATTTT. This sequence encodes CAWRPPGGEDTQYF.

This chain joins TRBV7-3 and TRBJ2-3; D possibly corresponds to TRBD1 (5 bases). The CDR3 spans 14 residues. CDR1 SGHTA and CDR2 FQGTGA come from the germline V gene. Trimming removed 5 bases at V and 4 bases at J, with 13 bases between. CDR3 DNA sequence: TGTGCCAGCAGCCCCCTTGGGGCATCAGATACGCAGTATTTT. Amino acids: CASSPLGASDTQYF.

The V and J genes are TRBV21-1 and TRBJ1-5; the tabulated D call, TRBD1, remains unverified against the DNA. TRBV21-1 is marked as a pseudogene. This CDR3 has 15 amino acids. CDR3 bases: TGTGCCAGCAGCAAATGTTGGCCAAGCAATCAGCCCCAGCATTTT. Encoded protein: CASSKCWPSNQPQHF.

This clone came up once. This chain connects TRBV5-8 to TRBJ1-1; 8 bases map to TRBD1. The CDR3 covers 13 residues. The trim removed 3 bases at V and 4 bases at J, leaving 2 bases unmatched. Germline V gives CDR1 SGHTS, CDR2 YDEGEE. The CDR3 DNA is TGTGCCAGCAGCTGGGACAGGATCACTGAAGCTTTCTTT. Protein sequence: CASSWDRITEAFF.

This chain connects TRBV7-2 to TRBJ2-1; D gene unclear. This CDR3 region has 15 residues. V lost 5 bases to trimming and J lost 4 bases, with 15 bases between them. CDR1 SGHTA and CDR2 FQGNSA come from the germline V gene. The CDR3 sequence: CASSAQFDGYNEQFF. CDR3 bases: TGTGCCAGCAGCGCCCAATTCGACGGATACAATGAGCAGTTCTTC.

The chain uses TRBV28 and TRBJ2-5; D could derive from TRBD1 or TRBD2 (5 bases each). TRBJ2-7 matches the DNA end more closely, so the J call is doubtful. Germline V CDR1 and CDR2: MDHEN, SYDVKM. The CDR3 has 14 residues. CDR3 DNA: TGTGCCAGCAGCATCGGGGCACCAGCTTACGAGCAGTACTTC. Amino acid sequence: CASSIGAPAYEQYF.

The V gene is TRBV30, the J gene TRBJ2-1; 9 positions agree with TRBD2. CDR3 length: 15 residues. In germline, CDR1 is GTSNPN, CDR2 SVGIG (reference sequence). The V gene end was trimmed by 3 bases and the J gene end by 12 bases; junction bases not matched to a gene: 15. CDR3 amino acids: CAWSAGTSSIIGQFF. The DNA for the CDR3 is TGTGCCTGGAGCGCTGGGACTAGCTCTATTATTGGGCAGTTCTTC.

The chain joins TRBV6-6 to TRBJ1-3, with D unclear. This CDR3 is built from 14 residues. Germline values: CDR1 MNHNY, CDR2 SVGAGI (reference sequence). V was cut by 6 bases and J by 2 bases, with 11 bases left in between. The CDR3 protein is CASRAAGTGNTIYF. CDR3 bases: TGTGCCAGCAGGGCCGCAGGAACTGGAAACACCATATATTTT.

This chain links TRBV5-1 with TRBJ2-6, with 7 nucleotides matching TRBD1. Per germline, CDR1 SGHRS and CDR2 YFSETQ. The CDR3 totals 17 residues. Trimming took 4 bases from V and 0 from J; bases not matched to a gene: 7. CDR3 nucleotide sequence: TGCGCCAGCAGCCCACGGACAGGCCTCTCTGGGGCCAACGTCCTGACTTTC. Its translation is CASSPRTGLSGANVLTF.

The CDR3 reads CASSLQGARRRTEAFF. The DNA of the CDR3 is TGTGCCAGCAGCTTACAGGGGGCGAGGAGGAGAACTGAAGCTTTCTTT. The chain employs TRBV5-4 and TRBJ1-1, with 9 bases lining up with TRBD1. With 2 bases clipped from V and 5 bases from J, the junction kept 10 bases outside the gene matches. The CDR3 is 16 residues long. The germline V gene encodes CDR1 SGHNT and CDR2 YYREEE (reference sequence).

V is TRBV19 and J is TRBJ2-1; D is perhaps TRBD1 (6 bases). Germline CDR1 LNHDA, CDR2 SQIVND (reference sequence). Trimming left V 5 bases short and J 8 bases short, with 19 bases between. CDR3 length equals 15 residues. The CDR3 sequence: CASSPPQGITYEQFF. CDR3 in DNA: TGTGCCAGTAGTCCCCCACAGGGTATCACCTATGAGCAGTTCTTC.

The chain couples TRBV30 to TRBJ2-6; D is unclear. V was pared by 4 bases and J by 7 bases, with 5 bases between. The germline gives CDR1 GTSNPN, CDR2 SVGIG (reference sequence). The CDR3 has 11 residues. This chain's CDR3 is CAWKVANVLTF. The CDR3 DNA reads TGTGCCTGGAAAGTAGCCAACGTCCTGACTTTC.

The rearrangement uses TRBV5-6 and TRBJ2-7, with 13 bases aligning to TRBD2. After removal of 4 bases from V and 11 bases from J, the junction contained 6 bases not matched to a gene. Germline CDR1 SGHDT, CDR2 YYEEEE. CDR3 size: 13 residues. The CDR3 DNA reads TGTGCCAGCAGCCCCGGACTAGCGGGAGTTGAGTACTTC. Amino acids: CASSPGLAGVEYF.

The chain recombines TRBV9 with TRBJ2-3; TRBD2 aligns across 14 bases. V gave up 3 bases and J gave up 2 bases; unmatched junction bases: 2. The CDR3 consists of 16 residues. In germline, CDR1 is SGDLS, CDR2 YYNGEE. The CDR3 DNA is TGTGCCAGCAGCGGACTAGCGGGGGGGTCCACAGATACGCAGTATTTT. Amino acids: CASSGLAGGSTDTQYF.

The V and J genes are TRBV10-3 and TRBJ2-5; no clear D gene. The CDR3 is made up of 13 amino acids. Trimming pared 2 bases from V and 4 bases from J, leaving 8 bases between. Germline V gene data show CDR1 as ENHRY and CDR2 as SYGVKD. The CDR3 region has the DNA TGTGCCATCAGTGAGCGGGTGAGAGAGACCCAGTACTTC. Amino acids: CAISERVRETQYF.

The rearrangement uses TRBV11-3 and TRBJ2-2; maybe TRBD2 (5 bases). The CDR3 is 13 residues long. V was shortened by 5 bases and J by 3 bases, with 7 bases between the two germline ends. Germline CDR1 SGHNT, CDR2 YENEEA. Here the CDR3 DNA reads TGTGCCAGCAGCGGACTTTACACCGGGGAGCTGTTTTTT. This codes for CASSGLYTGELFF.

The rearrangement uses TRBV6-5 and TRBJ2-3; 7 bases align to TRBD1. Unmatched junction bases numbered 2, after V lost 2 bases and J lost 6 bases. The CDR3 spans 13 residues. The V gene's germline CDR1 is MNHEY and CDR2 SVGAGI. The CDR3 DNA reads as TGTGCCAGCAGTTACGGGACAGCGGATACGCAGTATTTT. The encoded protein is CASSYGTADTQYF.

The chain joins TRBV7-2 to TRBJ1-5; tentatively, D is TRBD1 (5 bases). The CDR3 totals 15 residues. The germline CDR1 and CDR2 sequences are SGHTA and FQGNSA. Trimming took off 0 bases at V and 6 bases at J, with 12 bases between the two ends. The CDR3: CASSLARQSGQPQHF. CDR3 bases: TGTGCCAGCAGCTTAGCCCGACAGTCAGGTCAGCCCCAGCATTTT.

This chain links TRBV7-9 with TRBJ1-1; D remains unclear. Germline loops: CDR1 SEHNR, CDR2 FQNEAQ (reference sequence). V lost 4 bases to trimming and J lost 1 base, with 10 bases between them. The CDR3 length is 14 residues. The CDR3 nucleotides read TGTGCCAGCAGCTCGGCCGTAACGAACACTGAAGCTTTCTTT. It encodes CASSSAVTNTEAFF. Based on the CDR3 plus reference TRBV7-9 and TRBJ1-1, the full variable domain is DTGVSQNPRHKITKRGQNVTFRCDPISEHNRLYWYRQTLGQGPEFLTYFQNEAQLEKSRLLSDRFSAERPKGSFSTLEIQRTEQGDSAMYLCASSSAVTNTEAFFGQGTRLTVV.

CDR3 bases: TGCGCCAGCAGCTTGGGGGACAGGGTCCATAACACTGAAGCTTTCTTT. Protein: CASSLGDRVHNTEAFF. The chain combines TRBV5-1 with TRBJ1-1; 9 bases match TRBD1. CDR1 and CDR2 from the germline V gene are SGHRS and YFSETQ. V trimming: 0 bases; J trimming: 2 bases; junction bases outside the gene matches: 5. The CDR3 extends over 16 amino acids.

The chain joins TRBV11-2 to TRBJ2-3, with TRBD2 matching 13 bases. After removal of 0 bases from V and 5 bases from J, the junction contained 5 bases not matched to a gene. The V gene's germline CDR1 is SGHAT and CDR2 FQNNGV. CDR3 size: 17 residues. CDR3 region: CASSLEGLAGRRDTQYF. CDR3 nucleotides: TGTGCCAGCAGCTTAGAGGGACTAGCGGGGAGACGAGATACGCAGTATTTT.

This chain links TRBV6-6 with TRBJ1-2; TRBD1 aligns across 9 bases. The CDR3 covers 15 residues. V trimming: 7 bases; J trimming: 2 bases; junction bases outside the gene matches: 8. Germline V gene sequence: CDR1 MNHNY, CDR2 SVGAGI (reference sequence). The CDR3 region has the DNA TGTGCCAGCATAAGAAAGGGGACAGGGAACTATGGCTACACCTTC. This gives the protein CASIRKGTGNYGYTF.

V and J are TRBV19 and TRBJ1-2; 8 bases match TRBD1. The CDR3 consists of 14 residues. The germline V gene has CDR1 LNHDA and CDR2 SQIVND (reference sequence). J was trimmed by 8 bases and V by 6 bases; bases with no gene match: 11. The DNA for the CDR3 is TGTGCCAGTAGCGTTTTCGGACAGGGCGTAGGCTACACCTTC. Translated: CASSVFGQGVGYTF.